This T cell receptor (beta chain) originates from a study of identical twins. Study observations and caveats: Models underpredicted monozygotic twin sharing of out-of-frame TCR alpha. Twins shared beta out-of-frame sequences in excess, but this excess was weaker.

A universal primer binding site was introduced by template switching. The final cDNA contained unique molecular identifiers. TCRdb processed the 5' RACE reads anew with MiXCR; each CDR3 protein has one entry. Seen here are some 660,000 distinct CDR3 sequences, approximately 9% observed once, and the top ten hold around 0.98%. In its sample, this clonotype was seen many times. Its target is unknown. V lost 0 bases, J lost 6 bases, and 29 bases lay in between. The CDR3 is 20 amino acids. Germline loops: CDR1 LGHDT, CDR2 YNNKEL (reference sequence). This same sample was also taken into another study, of yellow fever vaccine responses in identical twins.

The V call is TRBV3-1, the J call TRBJ1-1; D possibly corresponds to TRBD1 (6 bases). Sequencing used PBMCs. This TCR derives from a woman younger than 35 in good health. The CDR3 here is CASSQDQRGGRGYAKAEAFF. The CDR3 region has the DNA TGTGCCAGCAGCCAAGATCAGAGGGGCGGCAGGGGCTATGCCAAGGCTGAAGCTTTCTTT.